Each of the 10 T cell receptor beta chains below was sequenced from the same sample in a study of blood T cell repertoires in COVID-19. Clones were sequenced by immunoSEQ multiplex PCR, and TCRdb holds only the in-frame ones, with some missing. The sample records about 37,000 clones, around nine tenths being singletons. The sample was peripheral blood. The receptors stem from a man aged 65-85 years with acute or convalescent COVID-19.

This clone has only one observation. This sequence joins TRBV7-9 and TRBJ1-1; maybe TRBD1 (6 bases). Deletions cut 11 bases from V and 1 base from J, with 20 bases between. Germline V gene lookup returns CDR1 SEHNR and CDR2 FQNEAQ (reference sequence). CDR3 size: 15 residues. DNA for the CDR3: TGTGCCTTACCCCCGGGGGGGGCGTCGAACACTGAAGCTTTCTTT. It encodes CALPPGGASNTEAFF.

The chain carries TRBV6-2 or TRBV6-3 and TRBJ1-4, with 7 bases matching TRBD1. CDR3 length: 14 residues. Germline CDR1 and CDR2: MNHEY and SVGEGT. J was trimmed by 5 bases and V by 6 bases; bases with no gene match: 6. The CDR3 DNA reads as TGTGCCAGCAGCCGACAGGGAAAAAATGAAAAACTGTTTTTT. Translated: CASSRQGKNEKLFF.

CDR3 residues: CASRGGNQPQHF. The CDR3 bases are TGTGCCAGCAGGGGAGGCAATCAGCCCCAGCATTTT. The rearrangement links TRBV28 to TRBJ1-5; D gene unclear. Between the trimmed V and J ends, which lost 6 bases and 2 bases, there was a span of 5 bases. Germline V gene data show CDR1 as MDHEN and CDR2 as SYDVKM. The CDR3 consists of 12 residues. The variable domain in full, completed from reference TRBV28 and TRBJ1-5, reads DVKVTQSSRYLVKRTGEKVFLECVQDMDHENMFWYRQDPGLGLRLIYFSYDVKMKEKGDIPEGYSVSREKKERFSLILESASTNQTSMYLCASRGGNQPQHFGDGTRLSIL.

The chain links TRBV29-1 to TRBJ1-4, with a possible D match to TRBD1 (6 bases). CDR3 length equals 14 residues. CDR1 is SQVTM, CDR2 ANQGSEA, per germline. Trimming pared 6 bases from V and 0 bases from J, leaving 11 bases between. CDR3 bases: TGCAGCGTGTCGGACAGTTCAACTAATGAAAAACTGTTTTTT. It codes for CSVSDSSTNEKLFF.

The genes are TRBV19 and TRBJ1-5, with 7 bases identical to TRBD1. Germline loops: CDR1 LNHDA, CDR2 SQIVND (reference sequence). This CDR3 is built from 14 residues. With V trimmed by 7 bases and J by 3 bases, 6 bases remained unmatched. The CDR3 is CASISGQINQPQHF. DNA of the CDR3: TGTGCCAGTATTTCGGGACAGATCAATCAGCCCCAGCATTTT.

This clone has only a few counts. The genes are TRBV29-1 and TRBJ1-1; 12 bases map to TRBD1. Germline CDR1 reads SQVTM; CDR2 reads ANQGSEA. The CDR3 is 18 residues long. After removal of 6 bases from V and 5 bases from J, the junction contained 19 bases not matched to a gene. The CDR3 coding sequence is TGCAGCGTAGCGAAAAGACCGGGACAGGGGGCGAGTATTACTGAAGCTTTCTTT. Residues: CSVAKRPGQGASITEAFF.

V gene TRBV10-1 combines with J gene TRBJ1-1, with 7 bases fitting TRBD1. The J segment lost 8 bases and the V segment lost 5 bases, leaving 2 bases of the junction unmatched. The CDR3 covers 11 residues. Germline CDR1 WNHNN, CDR2 SYGVQD (reference sequence). CDR3 residues: CASSLGQEAFF. The CDR3 DNA sequence: TGCGCCAGCAGTTTGGGACAGGAAGCTTTCTTT.

This chain links TRBV20-1 with TRBJ1-1, with 8 positions matching TRBD1. V was pared by 3 bases and J by 8 bases, with 2 bases of the junction left unmatched. Germline values: CDR1 DFQATT, CDR2 SNEGSKA (reference sequence). The CDR3 runs 11 residues. The CDR3 loop reads CSARTGEEAFF. CDR3 bases: TGCAGTGCTAGGACAGGGGAGGAAGCTTTCTTT.

The gene calls are TRBV19 and TRBJ1-5; D is unclear. V dropped 3 bases and J dropped 7 bases, with 10 bases sitting between them. The germline V gene has CDR1 LNHDA and CDR2 SQIVND (reference sequence). CDR3 length equals 13 residues. In DNA form, the CDR3 reads TGTGCCAGTAGTATGGGAGGGCGCCAGCCCCAGCATTTT. It encodes CASSMGGRQPQHF.

The table lists this clone with a few counts. The chain has TRBV11-2 and TRBJ2-5; weak D call: TRBD1 (5 bases). Germline assignment: CDR1 SGHAT and CDR2 FQNNGV. V lost 2 bases and J 9 bases, leaving 13 bases between the germline ends. The CDR3 is made up of 13 amino acids. DNA of the CDR3: TGTGCCAGCAGCTTAACTGGGGCCCGTGCCCAGTACTTC. Its translation: CASSLTGARAQYF.